This TCR beta chain was retrieved from a study of OX40 agonist ivuxolimab in advanced cancers. General observations from the study: On average, CD8+ T cells had more expanded clones than CD4+. Clonal expansion was among the lowest in partial responders at 0.1-3.0 mg/kg, especially CD8+.

This table comes from immunoSEQ multiplex PCR, and its TCRdb copy is limited to in-frame clones, with some not included. The sample carries about 62,000 clones, roughly 82% recorded once. As concerns this clone: Antigen: not known.

The length of the CDR3 is 16 residues. Germline V lookup: CDR1 LGHNA, CDR2 YNFKEQ. Losses at the gene ends were 4 bases for V and 10 bases for J; bases not matched to a gene: 15. Baseline was the first blood sampling point, followed by cycle 4 day 1 and cycle 7 day 1. The material was CD4+ or CD8+ T cells sorted from blood, obtained in a trial of the OX40 agonist ivuxolimab. This sequence originates from an adult with an advanced solid tumor such as melanoma, head and neck, liver or kidney cancer. The chain has TRBV4-2 and TRBJ2-1; 8 positions match TRBD2. The chain's CDR3 is CASSPLSGGRAEEQFF. As DNA, the CDR3 is TGTGCCAGCAGCCCCCTATCGGGGGGGAGGGCCGAGGAGCAGTTCTTC.